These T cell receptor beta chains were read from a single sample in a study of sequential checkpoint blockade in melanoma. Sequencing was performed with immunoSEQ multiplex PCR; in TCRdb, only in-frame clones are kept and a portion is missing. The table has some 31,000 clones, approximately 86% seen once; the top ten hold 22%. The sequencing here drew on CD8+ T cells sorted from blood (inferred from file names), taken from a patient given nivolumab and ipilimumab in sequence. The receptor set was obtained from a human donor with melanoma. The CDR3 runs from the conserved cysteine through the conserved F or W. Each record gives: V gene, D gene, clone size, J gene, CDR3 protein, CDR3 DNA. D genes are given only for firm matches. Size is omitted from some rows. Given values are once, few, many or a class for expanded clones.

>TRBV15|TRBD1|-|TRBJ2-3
CATSRAPGTGPDTQYF
TGTGCCACCAGCAGAGCGCCAGGGACAGGTCCAGATACGCAGTATTTT
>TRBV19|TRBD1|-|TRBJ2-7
CASSSGTGGYGEQYF
TGCGCCAGTAGTTCCGGGACAGGGGGCTACGGGGAGCAGTACTTC
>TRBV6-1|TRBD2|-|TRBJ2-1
CASSGTSGRLSSYNEQFF
TGTGCCAGCAGTGGGACTAGCGGGAGGCTTAGCTCCTACAATGAGCAGTTCTTC
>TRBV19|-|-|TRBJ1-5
CASRPRTASNQPQHF
TGTGCCAGTAGGCCAAGGACAGCAAGCAATCAGCCCCAGCATTTT
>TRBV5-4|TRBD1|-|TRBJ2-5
CASSGAQGALETQYF
TGTGCCAGCAGCGGGGCGCAGGGGGCTTTGGAGACCCAGTACTTC
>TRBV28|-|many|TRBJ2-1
CASTRPVRDEQFF
TGTGCCAGCACCCGGCCAGTTCGGGATGAGCAGTTCTTC
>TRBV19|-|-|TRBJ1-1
CASSITQGGPEAFF
TGTGCCAGTAGTATCACACAGGGTGGCCCTGAAGCTTTCTTT
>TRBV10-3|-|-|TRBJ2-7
CAIKAGGSYEQYF
TGTGCCATCAAGGCAGGGGGGTCCTACGAGCAGTACTTC
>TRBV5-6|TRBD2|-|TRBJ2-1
CASSPGLVVNEQFF
TGTGCCAGCAGCCCGGGACTAGTAGTGAATGAGCAGTTCTTC
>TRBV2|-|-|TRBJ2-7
CASSGSLTAHYEQYF
TGTGCCAGCAGTGGGTCTCTTACTGCCCACTACGAGCAGTACTTC